A selection of T cell receptor beta chains follows, all from one sample in a study of OX40 agonist ivuxolimab in advanced cancers. TCRdb's copy holds only in-frame clones and misses some; the assay was immunoSEQ multiplex PCR. The data contain 90,000 or so clones, 90% to 95% of them singletons. Material: CD4+ or CD8+ T cells sorted from blood, obtained in a trial of the OX40 agonist ivuxolimab. These receptors all stem from an adult with an advanced solid tumor such as melanoma, head and neck, liver or kidney cancer. Each CDR3 is given with its conserved first and last residue. The D gene is left open where the match is weak. Size is stated for part of the rows, as once, few or many counts, or as a class when the clone is expanded.

v_gene	j_gene	d_gene	abundance	CDR3aa	CDR3nt
TRBV4-3	TRBJ2-4	TRBD2	NA	CASSGTSAPRNIQYF	TGCGCCAGCAGCGGTACTAGCGCCCCGAGGAACATTCAGTACTTC
TRBV5-1	TRBJ1-4	NA	NA	CASSWGTDTTNEKLFF	TGCGCCAGCAGCTGGGGGACGGATACAACTAATGAAAAACTGTTTTTT
TRBV6-5	TRBJ2-6	NA	NA	CASSYSRAGANVLTF	TGTGCCAGCAGTTACTCGCGGGCTGGGGCCAACGTCCTGACTTTC
TRBV5-4	TRBJ1-1	TRBD1	NA	CASSLGLQGGNTEAFF	TGTGCCAGCAGCTTGGGATTGCAGGGGGGGAACACTGAAGCTTTCTTT
TRBV11-3	TRBJ2-6	TRBD1	NA	CASSFGTGGPGANVLTF	TGTGCCAGCAGCTTCGGGACAGGGGGCCCTGGGGCCAACGTCCTGACTTTC
TRBV19	TRBJ2-7	NA	NA	CASSKHGVRSEQYF	TGTGCCAGTAGCAAACACGGAGTTCGGAGCGAGCAGTACTTC
TRBV4-1	TRBJ2-5	NA	once	CASSQGYFGLVGETQYF	TGCGCCAGCAGCCAAGGATACTTTGGCCTCGTAGGGGAGACCCAGTACTTC
TRBV5-6	TRBJ1-5	TRBD1	few	CASSRWDSRYSNQPQHF	TGTGCCAGCAGCCGATGGGACAGCCGATATAGCAATCAGCCCCAGCATTTT
TRBV28	TRBJ2-6	TRBD2	NA	CASSLVHSGSGANVLTF	TGTGCCAGCAGTTTGGTCCATAGCGGGTCTGGGGCCAACGTCCTGACTTTC
TRBV27	TRBJ1-1	TRBD1	NA	CASSPQQGRGTNTEAFF	TGTGCCAGCAGTCCTCAACAGGGGAGGGGCACGAACACTGAAGCTTTCTTT
TRBV5-1	TRBJ2-1	NA	NA	CASSSQTGFWDNEQFF	TGCGCCAGCAGCTCGCAAACAGGGTTTTGGGACAATGAGCAGTTCTTC
TRBV9	TRBJ2-7	TRBD2	NA	CASSALEREGAQYF	TGTGCCAGCAGCGCCCTGGAGCGGGAGGGTGCGCAGTACTTC
TRBV12-2	TRBJ1-4	NA	NA	CASPQRWAGHNEKLFF	TGTGCAAGTCCCCAGAGATGGGCAGGGCATAATGAAAAACTGTTTTTT
TRBV18	TRBJ1-3	NA	NA	CASSLTTPYSGNTIYF	TGTGCCAGCTCATTAACGACACCGTACTCTGGAAACACCATATATTTT
TRBV28	TRBJ2-5	NA	NA	CASSQGIQETQYF	TGTGCCAGCAGTCAGGGCATACAAGAGACCCAGTACTTC
TRBV4-2	TRBJ2-1	NA	NA	CASSQDTLAGSYNEQFF	TGTGCCAGCAGCCAAGATACCCTAGCAGGGTCCTACAATGAGCAGTTCTTC
TRBV6-6	TRBJ2-5	NA	NA	CASSYGEDETQYF	TGTGCCAGCAGTTACGGAGAGGATGAGACCCAGTACTTC
TRBV18	TRBJ2-5	TRBD2	NA	CASSPLSGSWETQYF	TGTGCCAGCTCACCTCTTAGCGGGAGCTGGGAGACCCAGTACTTC
TRBV6-5	TRBJ1-6	TRBD1	NA	CASRPTGGSAPLHF	TGTGCCAGCAGGCCGACAGGGGGGAGTGCACCCCTCCACTTT
TRBV14	TRBJ1-4	NA	once	CASSPIFGSEGEKLFF	TGTGCCAGCAGCCCGATATTTGGATCGGAGGGAGAAAAACTGTTTTTT
TRBV11-2	TRBJ2-7	NA	NA	CASSLLARPEPHEQYF	TGTGCCAGCAGCTTACTAGCGAGGCCGGAGCCCCACGAGCAGTACTTC
TRBV28	TRBJ2-7	NA	once	CAGRDGSGEQYF	TGTGCCGGACGGGACGGATCGGGGGAGCAGTACTTC